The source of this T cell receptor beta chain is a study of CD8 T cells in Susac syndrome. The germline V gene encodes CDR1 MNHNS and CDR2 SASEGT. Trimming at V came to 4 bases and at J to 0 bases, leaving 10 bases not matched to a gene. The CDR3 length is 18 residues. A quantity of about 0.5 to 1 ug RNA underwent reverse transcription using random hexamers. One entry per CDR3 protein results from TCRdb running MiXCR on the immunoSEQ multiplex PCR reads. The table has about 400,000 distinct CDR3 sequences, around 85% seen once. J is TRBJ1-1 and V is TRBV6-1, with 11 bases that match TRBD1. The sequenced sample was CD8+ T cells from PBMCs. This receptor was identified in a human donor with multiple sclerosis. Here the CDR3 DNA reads TGTGCCAGCAGTGGCCCCGGGACAGGGGGGTTAATGAACACTGAAGCTTTCTTT. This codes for CASSGPGTGGLMNTEAFF.